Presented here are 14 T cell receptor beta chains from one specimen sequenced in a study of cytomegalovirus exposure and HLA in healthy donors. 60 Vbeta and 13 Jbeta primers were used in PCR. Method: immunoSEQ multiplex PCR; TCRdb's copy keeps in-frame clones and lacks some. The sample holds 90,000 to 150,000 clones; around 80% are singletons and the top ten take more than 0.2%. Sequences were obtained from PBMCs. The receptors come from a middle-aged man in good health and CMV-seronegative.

Here the CDR3 reads CASSSLAGEPYNEQFF. CDR3 nucleotide sequence: TGTGCCAGCAGTTCTCTAGCGGGAGAGCCTTACAATGAGCAGTTCTTC. The rearrangement uses TRBV28 and TRBJ2-1; 10 positions match TRBD2. The CDR3 covers 16 residues. Germline V gene data show CDR1 as MDHEN and CDR2 as SYDVKM. V shed 4 bases, J shed 4 bases, and the junction held 7 bases outside the gene matches.

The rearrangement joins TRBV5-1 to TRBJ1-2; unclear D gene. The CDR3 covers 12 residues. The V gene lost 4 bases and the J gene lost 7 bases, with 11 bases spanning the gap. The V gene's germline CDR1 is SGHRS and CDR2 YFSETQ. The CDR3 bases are TGCGCCAGCAGCCGTGATGAGGGTGGCTACACCTTC. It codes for CASSRDEGGYTF.

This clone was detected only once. CDR3 amino acids: CATGLAGGITDTQYF. CDR3 nucleotides: TGTGCCACCGGACTAGCGGGGGGCATCACAGATACGCAGTATTTT. This chain links TRBV28 with TRBJ2-3, with TRBD2 matching over 14 bases. CDR3 size: 15 residues. Germline V CDR1 and CDR2: MDHEN, SYDVKM. Losses at the gene ends were 10 bases for V and 2 bases for J; bases not matched to a gene: 5. Filled out from reference TRBV28 and TRBJ2-3, the complete variable domain reads DVKVTQSSRYLVKRTGEKVFLECVQDMDHENMFWYRQDPGLGLRLIYFSYDVKMKEKGDIPEGYSVSREKKERFSLILESASTNQTSMYLCATGLAGGITDTQYFGPGTRLTVL.

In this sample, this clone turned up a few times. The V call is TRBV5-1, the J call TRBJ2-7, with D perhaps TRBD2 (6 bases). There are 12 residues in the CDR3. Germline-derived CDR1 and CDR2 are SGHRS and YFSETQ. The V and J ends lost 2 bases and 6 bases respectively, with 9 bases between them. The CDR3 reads CASSLGGTEQYF. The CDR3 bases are TGCGCCAGCAGCTTAGGAGGGACCGAGCAGTACTTC.

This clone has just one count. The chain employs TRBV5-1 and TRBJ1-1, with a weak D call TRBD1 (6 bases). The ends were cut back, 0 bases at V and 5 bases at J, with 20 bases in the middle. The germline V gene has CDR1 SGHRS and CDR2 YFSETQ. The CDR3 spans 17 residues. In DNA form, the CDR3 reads TGCGCCAGCAGCTTGGATGTCGGGGCGGGGGCGGGGACTGAAGCTTTCTTT. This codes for CASSLDVGAGAGTEAFF.

The CDR3 bases are TGCGCCAGCAGCTTGGAAGGACTAGCGCTGAGCTCCTACAATGAGCAGTTCTTC. Translating gives CASSLEGLALSSYNEQFF. This chain joins TRBV5-1 and TRBJ2-1; TRBD2 aligns across 9 bases. V gave up 0 bases and J gave up 0 bases; unmatched junction bases: 7. Germline CDR1 SGHRS, CDR2 YFSETQ. The CDR3 contains 18 residues.

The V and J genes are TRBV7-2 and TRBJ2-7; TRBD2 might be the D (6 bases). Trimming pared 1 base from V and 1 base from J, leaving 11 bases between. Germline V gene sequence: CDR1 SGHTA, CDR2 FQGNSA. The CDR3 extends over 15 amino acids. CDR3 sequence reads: CASSLVGRGSYEQYF. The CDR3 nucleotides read TGTGCCAGCAGCTTAGTGGGGCGGGGATCCTACGAGCAGTACTTC.

CDR3: CASSGGMEGGGYEQFF. The CDR3 DNA reads as TGTGCCAGCAGTGGAGGAATGGAAGGGGGGGGGTATGAGCAGTTCTTC. The chain recombines TRBV28 with TRBJ2-1, with a tentative D call TRBD2 (7 bases). From germline, CDR1 is MDHEN and CDR2 SYDVKM. The CDR3 has 16 amino acids. The V end was cut by 5 bases, the J end by 8 bases, with 22 bases between.

CDR3 DNA: TGTGCCAGCAGCCGGGACTCCACAGATACGCAGTATTTT. It specifies CASSRDSTDTQYF. The chain couples TRBV5-4 to TRBJ2-3, with D possibly TRBD2 on 6 matching bases. This CDR3 is built from 13 residues. V lost 4 bases and J lost 2, with 8 bases in between. Germline CDR1 and CDR2: SGHNT and YYREEE (reference sequence). The full variable domain, rest sourced from reference TRBV5-4 and TRBJ2-3, is ETGVTQSPTHLIKTRGQQVTLRCSSQSGHNTVSWYQQALGQGPQFIFQYYREEENGRGNFPPRFSGLQFPNYSSELNVNALELDDSALYLCASSRDSTDTQYFGPGTRLTVL.

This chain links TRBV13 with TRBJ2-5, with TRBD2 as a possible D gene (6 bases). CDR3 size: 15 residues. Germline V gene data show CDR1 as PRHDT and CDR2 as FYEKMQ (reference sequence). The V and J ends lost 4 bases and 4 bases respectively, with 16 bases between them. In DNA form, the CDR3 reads TGTGCCAGCAGCTCCGCCGGAGCGGGCAGAGAGACCCAGTACTTC. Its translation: CASSSAGAGRETQYF.

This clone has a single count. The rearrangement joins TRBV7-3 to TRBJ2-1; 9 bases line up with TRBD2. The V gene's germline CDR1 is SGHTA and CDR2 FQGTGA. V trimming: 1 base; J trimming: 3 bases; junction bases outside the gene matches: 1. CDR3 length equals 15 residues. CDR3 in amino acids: CASSLSSGGYNEQFF. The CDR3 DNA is TGTGCCAGCAGCTTAAGTAGCGGGGGCTACAATGAGCAGTTCTTC.

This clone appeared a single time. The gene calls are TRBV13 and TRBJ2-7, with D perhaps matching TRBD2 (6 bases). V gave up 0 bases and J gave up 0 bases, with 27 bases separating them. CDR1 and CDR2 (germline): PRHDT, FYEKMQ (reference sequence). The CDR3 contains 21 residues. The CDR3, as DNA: TGTGCCAGCAGCTTAGGCCCCATGTCGGGAGACCTAAACCCCCTCTCCTACGAGCAGTACTTC. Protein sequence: CASSLGPMSGDLNPLSYEQYF. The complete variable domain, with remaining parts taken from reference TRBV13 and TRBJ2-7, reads AAGVIQSPRHLIKEKRETATLKCYPIPRHDTVYWYQQGPGQDPQFLISFYEKMQSDKGSIPDRFSAQQFSDYHSELNMSSLELGDSALYFCASSLGPMSGDLNPLSYEQYFGPGTRLTVT.

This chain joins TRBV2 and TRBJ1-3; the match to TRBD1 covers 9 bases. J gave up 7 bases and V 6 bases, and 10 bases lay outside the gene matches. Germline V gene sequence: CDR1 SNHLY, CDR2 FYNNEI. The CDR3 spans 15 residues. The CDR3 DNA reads TGTGCCAGCAGGTTTGAGGGGACAGGGATGAACACCATATATTTT. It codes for CASRFEGTGMNTIYF.

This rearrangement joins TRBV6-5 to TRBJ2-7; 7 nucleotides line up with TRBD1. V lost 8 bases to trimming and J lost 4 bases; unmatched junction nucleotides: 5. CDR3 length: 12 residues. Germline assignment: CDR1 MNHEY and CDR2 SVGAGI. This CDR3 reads CASGGQNYEQYF. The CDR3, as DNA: TGTGCCAGCGGGGGACAGAATTACGAGCAGTACTTC.